These T cell receptor beta chains were read from a single sample in a study of graft-versus-host responses after intestinal transplantation. Sequenced by immunoSEQ multiplex PCR; TCRdb stores in-frame clones only, minus some. The sample carries about 97,000 clones, 90% to 95% recorded once. Which antigens these TCRs recognize remains unknown. The specimen comprised unstimulated CD4+ T cells sorted from spleen or lymph node cells, sampled before transplant. The origin of the receptors is a human donor who was the organ donor for an intestinal transplant. Each CDR3 is given without its conserved first and last residue.

V gene: TRBV15; J gene: TRBJ2-2; CDR3 protein: ATSRDLVQGYTGELF
V gene: TRBV6-5; J gene: TRBJ1-6; CDR3 protein: ASSRQGFSPLH
V gene: TRBV30; J gene: TRBJ1-1; CDR3 protein: AWRSHTEAF
V gene: TRBV5-5; J gene: TRBJ1-6; CDR3 protein: ASSPRQGSSYNSPLH
V gene: TRBV7-8; J gene: TRBJ2-7; CDR3 protein: ASSFGHGYEQY
V gene: TRBV5-6; J gene: TRBJ1-2; CDR3 protein: ASSLTGAGYT
V gene: TRBV9; J gene: TRBJ2-1; CDR3 protein: ASSVTAGGPSEQF
V gene: TRBV28; J gene: TRBJ1-2; CDR3 protein: ASSLLGTGVWGT
V gene: TRBV18; J gene: TRBJ2-1; CDR3 protein: ASSPQGNPYNEQF
V gene: TRBV5-1; J gene: TRBJ1-6; CDR3 protein: ASSLAGTDNSPLH
V gene: TRBV6-6; J gene: TRBJ1-5; CDR3 protein: ASSYLGLGQPQH
V gene: TRBV6-6; J gene: TRBJ1-3; CDR3 protein: ASSLPGNTIY
V gene: TRBV9; J gene: TRBJ1-2; CDR3 protein: ASSVGTVGIYGYT
V gene: TRBV28; J gene: TRBJ2-7; CDR3 protein: ASSQTGTGSSYEQY
V gene: TRBV27; J gene: TRBJ1-2; CDR3 protein: ASSFSSRWTGFLDYGYT
V gene: TRBV6-6; J gene: TRBJ2-7; CDR3 protein: ASRGQGDYEQY
V gene: TRBV11-2; J gene: TRBJ2-1; CDR3 protein: ASSLVSSVYNEQF
V gene: TRBV2; J gene: TRBJ2-7; CDR3 protein: ASSDAKRGPRNYEQY
V gene: TRBV5-6; J gene: TRBJ1-4; CDR3 protein: ASSLGLRNEKLF
V gene: TRBV7-2; J gene: TRBJ1-1; CDR3 protein: ASSLAGTNTEAF
V gene: TRBV7-6; J gene: TRBJ2-5; CDR3 protein: ASSSLTGSETQY
V gene: TRBV19; J gene: TRBJ1-5; CDR3 protein: ASSIPTGSPQPQH
V gene: TRBV7-3; J gene: TRBJ2-6; CDR3 protein: ASSLQISGANVLT
V gene: TRBV6-6; J gene: TRBJ2-5; CDR3 protein: ASSGLAGGRLETQY
V gene: TRBV4-3; J gene: TRBJ2-7; CDR3 protein: ASSQEPAATYEQY
V gene: TRBV29-1; J gene: TRBJ2-1; CDR3 protein: SARGPTGEQF
V gene: TRBV4-3; J gene: TRBJ1-1; CDR3 protein: ASSQRQKTEAF
V gene: TRBV7-2; J gene: TRBJ2-3; CDR3 protein: ASSRTSGYTDTQY
V gene: TRBV7-2; J gene: TRBJ1-2; CDR3 protein: ASSFPAANYGYT
V gene: TRBV30; J gene: TRBJ1-2; CDR3 protein: AWTRRPQGNYGYT
V gene: TRBV11-2; J gene: TRBJ2-7; CDR3 protein: ASSPGQFYEQY
V gene: TRBV6-1; J gene: TRBJ2-3; CDR3 protein: ASSVTSGGRGSTDTQY
V gene: TRBV23-1; J gene: TRBJ2-6; CDR3 protein: ARVGANVLT
V gene: TRBV6-5; J gene: TRBJ1-4; CDR3 protein: ASSPWGHYNEKLF
V gene: TRBV19; J gene: TRBJ1-1; CDR3 protein: ASKGAGLGAF
V gene: TRBV6-5; J gene: TRBJ1-5; CDR3 protein: ASSPRRVDQPQH
V gene: TRBV7-2; J gene: TRBJ1-1; CDR3 protein: ASSATGARGTEAF
V gene: TRBV12-5; J gene: TRBJ2-1; CDR3 protein: ASGPRTEISYNEQF
V gene: TRBV18; J gene: TRBJ2-7; CDR3 protein: ASSPSVRIQGEQY
V gene: TRBV7-7; J gene: TRBJ2-5; CDR3 protein: ASSPLTSGSQETQY
V gene: TRBV5-1; J gene: TRBJ1-1; CDR3 protein: ASSAAGAANTEAF
V gene: TRBV7-6; J gene: TRBJ2-1; CDR3 protein: ASSLVGAENYNEQF
V gene: TRBV28; J gene: TRBJ2-7; CDR3 protein: ASSSHNEQY
V gene: TRBV9; J gene: TRBJ2-3; CDR3 protein: ASSVDEGHTDTQY
V gene: TRBV9; J gene: TRBJ1-3; CDR3 protein: ASSPLQGAGNTIY
V gene: TRBV7-8; J gene: TRBJ1-6; CDR3 protein: ASRTDRGVPVHSPLH
V gene: TRBV19; J gene: TRBJ1-4; CDR3 protein: ASSKLSNEKLF
V gene: TRBV29-1; J gene: TRBJ1-2; CDR3 protein: SSVQGVNGYT
V gene: TRBV5-1; J gene: TRBJ2-5; CDR3 protein: ASSSVGTGKETQY
V gene: TRBV7-3; J gene: TRBJ2-3; CDR3 protein: ASSLIGASDTQY
V gene: TRBV7-6; J gene: TRBJ1-2; CDR3 protein: ASSLGQGIYGYT
V gene: TRBV11-2; J gene: TRBJ1-1; CDR3 protein: ASTPTGDRLKAF
V gene: TRBV27; J gene: TRBJ2-6; CDR3 protein: ASSFGGYSGANVLT
V gene: TRBV7-6; J gene: TRBJ1-2; CDR3 protein: ASSLWTGSGYT